This paragraph covers one T cell receptor (beta chain) sequence. Its antigen is not known. The length of the CDR3 is 15 residues. V trimming: 0 bases; J trimming: 5 bases; junction bases outside the gene matches: 7. Germline V lookup: CDR1 SGHRS, CDR2 YFSETQ. The data were obtained in a study of beta chain features in type 1 diabetes. Study-wide results and caveats: For type 1 diabetes patients, VDJ junctions showed fewer insertions and more deletions. When Type 1 diabetes patients were examined, their TCRB CDR3s proved moderately but significantly shorter in all four CD4+ subsets.

Isolated RNA was reverse transcribed in full, so expressed TCRB transcripts were sequenced. Assay: immunoSEQ multiplex PCR; the TCRdb copy retains only in-frame clones and omits some. The data show 300,000 to 400,000 clones, around 9.6% seen once. The sample comprised central memory CD4+ T cells from blood. The V and J genes are TRBV5-1 and TRBJ2-7, with 8 positions matching TRBD1. The sequence derives from a man in his thirties or forties with type 1 diabetes. The CDR3 coding sequence is TGCGCCAGCAGCTTGGCTGGACAGGGCTTGAACGAGCAGTACTTC. Translating it yields CASSLAGQGLNEQYF.